The following is a T cell receptor beta chain sequence with its context. This receptor's antigen is unknown. Base-call qualities are not available, and no considerably larger clone is one nucleotide away. The approximately 39 donors, aged about 6 to 95 years, were systemically healthy Caucasian individuals from Russia. Each donor gave 8 to 10 milliliters of peripheral blood, drawn into EDTA-treated Vacutainer tubes. Ficoll-Paque density-gradient centrifugation was used to isolate PBMCs, with at least 7 million obtained per sample. Trizol reagent was used to extract total RNA from the PBMCs, yielding at least 6 micrograms per sample. Naive CD45RAhigh/CD27high T cell percentages were measured by flow cytometry on a PBMC aliquot from every donor. The library relied on 5' RACE. Instrument on record: Illumina HiSeq 2500. A second PCR of about 6 to 12 cycles was run with a J-beta primer mix and a sample-barcoded 5' primer. Each TCR beta cDNA molecule received a unique molecular identifier from a template-switch 5' adaptor carrying 12 random nucleotides. At least 2.5 million CDR3-containing paired-end reads were obtained from each sample. All of the RNA was converted into first-strand cDNA using the Mint cDNA synthesis kit, with a TRBC-specific oligonucleotide serving as the primer. All cDNA was treated with uracil-DNA glycosylase and then went through a first 18-cycle PCR with the universal primers M1SS and BC2_uni_R. In the authors' own workflow: For normalization, 1 million high-quality reads, each with a distinct molecular identifier, were randomly selected from each sample. Reads with shared molecular identifiers were discarded instead of being binned into consensus sequences. CDR3 identification, clonotype clustering and error correction used MiTCR with a Q25 quality threshold and the strictest error-elimination algorithm. A nonparametric unseen species model with Euler transformation was used to estimate a lower bound on total TCR beta diversity. The public reads were run again by TCRdb, first through fastp at Q25 and then through MiXCR, and only productive beta chains were kept. When rows share a CDR3 protein, they turn into one entry using the most common DNA and genes. The V and J calls follow TCRdb's processing rather than the paper's. In this sample the table shows about a million distinct CDR3 sequences, more than 30% of which occur a single time. The ten largest clones capture roughly 14% of the sample.

This entry comes from a study of blood T cells in healthy people across ages (dated by TCRdb to the mid-2010s). Turning to the overall study: Template switching captured roughly one uniquely barcoded TCR beta cDNA molecule per two T cells in model experiments. Donors of different ages were randomly distributed across sequencing lanes to avoid experimental bias. The study analyzed two additional independent replicas of 1 million unique cDNA reads from the same blood draw for two donors, one aged 18 to 29 and one aged 80 or older. To track age-related changes in TCR beta repertoire diversity, the study relied on deep sequencing normalized with unique cDNA molecular identifiers. The donors were split into four age groups: young (average about 16 years), middle-aged (roughly 39), aged (around 67) and long-lived (approximately 89). General conclusions and limits of the study: Estimates of total diversity based on one million sequenced T cells were considered lower bounds and underestimates. As age increased, observed TCR beta diversity per million T cells dropped in a roughly linear way, and a significant reduction was already evident by age 40. Because profiling used bulk unsorted PBMCs, naive and antigen-experienced compartments could not be compared conclusively. Observed TCR beta diversity correlated strongly with the percentage of naive T cells measured by flow cytometry. The long-lived group showed more naive CD4+ T cells, fewer expanded clones and increased TCR diversity than the aged group, suggesting age selection. Because the CMV infection status of the donors was unknown, age-related changes in expanded clonotypes may potentially have been confounded.

The CDR3 covers 14 residues, taking in both the cysteine and the phenylalanine. Only the CDR3 portion is preserved as DNA: 42 bases, with reading frame beginning at the first base. Taken from the germline V gene, the CDR1 and CDR2 loops are SGDLS and YYNGEE. V is reduced by 0 bases and J by 8 bases, leaving a spacing of 14 bases between them. The specimen was blood. The source is a man younger than 35 in good health. The chain is encoded by TRBV9 joined to TRBJ1-2; the D gene is not confidently resolved. The DNA reads as follows: TGTGCCAGCAGCGTAGACACAGCCCGAGAGGGCTACACCTTC. This translates into CASSVDTAREGYTF.